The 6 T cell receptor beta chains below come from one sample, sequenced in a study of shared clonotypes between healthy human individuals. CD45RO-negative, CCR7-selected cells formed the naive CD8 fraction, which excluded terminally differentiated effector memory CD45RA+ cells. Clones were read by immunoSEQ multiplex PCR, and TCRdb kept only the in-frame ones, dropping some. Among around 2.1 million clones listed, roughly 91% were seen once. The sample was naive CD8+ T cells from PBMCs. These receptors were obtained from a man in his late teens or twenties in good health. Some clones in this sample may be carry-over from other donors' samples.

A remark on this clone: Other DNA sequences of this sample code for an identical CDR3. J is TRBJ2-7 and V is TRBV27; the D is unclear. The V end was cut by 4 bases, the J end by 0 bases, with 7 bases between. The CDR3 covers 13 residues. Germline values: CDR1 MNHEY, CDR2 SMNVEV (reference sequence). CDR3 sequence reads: CASSSPRSYEQYF. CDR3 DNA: TGTGCCAGCAGTTCCCCCCGCTCCTACGAGCAGTACTTC.

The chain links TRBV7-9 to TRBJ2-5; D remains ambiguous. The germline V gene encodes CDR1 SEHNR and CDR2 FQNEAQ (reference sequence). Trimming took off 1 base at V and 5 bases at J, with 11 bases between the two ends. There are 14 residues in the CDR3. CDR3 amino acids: CASSLVAPEETQYF. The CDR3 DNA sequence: TGTGCCAGCAGCTTAGTTGCCCCAGAGGAGACCCAGTACTTC.

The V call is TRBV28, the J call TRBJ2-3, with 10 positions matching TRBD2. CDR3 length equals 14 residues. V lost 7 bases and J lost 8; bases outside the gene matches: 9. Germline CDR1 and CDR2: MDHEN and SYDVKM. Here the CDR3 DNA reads TGTGCCAGCACTGTGGGGACTAGCGCCGGTACGCAGTATTTT. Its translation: CASTVGTSAGTQYF.

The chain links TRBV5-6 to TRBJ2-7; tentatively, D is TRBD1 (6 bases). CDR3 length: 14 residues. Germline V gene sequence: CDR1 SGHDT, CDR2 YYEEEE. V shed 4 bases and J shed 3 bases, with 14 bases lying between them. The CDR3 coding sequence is TGTGCCAGCAGCGGGGGACAAAGCCTCTACGAGCAGTACTTC. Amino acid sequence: CASSGGQSLYEQYF.

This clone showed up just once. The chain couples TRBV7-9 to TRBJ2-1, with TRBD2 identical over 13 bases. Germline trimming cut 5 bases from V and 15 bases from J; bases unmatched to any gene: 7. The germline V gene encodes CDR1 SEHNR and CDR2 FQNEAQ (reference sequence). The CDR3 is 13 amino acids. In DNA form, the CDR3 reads TGTGCCAGCAGCCTAGGACTAGCGGGAGATCGGTTCTTC. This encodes CASSLGLAGDRFF.

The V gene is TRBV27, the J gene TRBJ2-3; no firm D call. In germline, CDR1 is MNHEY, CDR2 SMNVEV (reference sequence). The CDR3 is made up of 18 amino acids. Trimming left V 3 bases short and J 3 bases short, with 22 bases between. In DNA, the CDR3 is TGTGCCAGCAGTTTTTCCCGTCTCAGGATCCCGGCGACAGATACGCAGTATTTT. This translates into CASSFSRLRIPATDTQYF.